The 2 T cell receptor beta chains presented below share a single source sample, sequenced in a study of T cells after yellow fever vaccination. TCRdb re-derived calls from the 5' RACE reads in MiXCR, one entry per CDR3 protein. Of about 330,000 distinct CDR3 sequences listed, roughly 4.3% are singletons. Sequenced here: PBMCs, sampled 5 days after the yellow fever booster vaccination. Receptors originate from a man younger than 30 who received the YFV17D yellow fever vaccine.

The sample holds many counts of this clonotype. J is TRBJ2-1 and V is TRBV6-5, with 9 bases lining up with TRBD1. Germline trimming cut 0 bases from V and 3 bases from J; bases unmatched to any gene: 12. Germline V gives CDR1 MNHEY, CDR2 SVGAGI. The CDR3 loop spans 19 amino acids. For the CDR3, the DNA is TGTGCCAGCAGTTACTCGTATCCACCGGGACAGGGAAACTACAATGAGCAGTTCTTC. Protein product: CASSYSYPPGQGNYNEQFF.

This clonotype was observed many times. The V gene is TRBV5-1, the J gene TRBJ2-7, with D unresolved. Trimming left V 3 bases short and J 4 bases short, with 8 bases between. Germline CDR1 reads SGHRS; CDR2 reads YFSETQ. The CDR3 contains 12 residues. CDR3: CASSSGAYEQYF. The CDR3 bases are TGCGCCAGCAGCTCGGGTGCGTACGAGCAGTACTTC.